The clone carrying this T cell receptor (beta chain) counts as medium-sized. Its specificity is unknown. The sample comes from a study of vaccination and CD4 T cells after COVID-19. General observations from the study: From a median of about 20 to 40, SARS-CoV-2-reactive clonotypes increased, though not significantly.

The V gene lost 5 bases and the J gene lost 4 bases, with 17 bases spanning the gap. CDR1 and CDR2 from the germline V gene are SEHNR and FQNEAQ (reference sequence). The CDR3 is 15 residues long. The Oncomine TCR Beta short-read assay was applied to DNA of cultured CD4+ T cells. TCRdb reprocessed the PCR reads with MiXCR, giving one entry per CDR3 protein. The table shows about 3,800 distinct CDR3 sequences, with about 15% occurring only once. Treatment in this sample: roughly 11-day PBMC culture with coronavirus spike peptide pools or control peptides (ViraFEST assay). This receptor was obtained from a human donor who had recovered from COVID-19. This chain uses TRBV7-9 with TRBJ1-1, with a weak D call TRBD1 (5 bases). Sequencing used CD4+ T cells from blood, cultured in vitro. For the CDR3, the DNA is TGTGCCAGCAGCGCACCTACAGAGGGGACCACTGAAGCTTTCTTT. Translated, it gives CASSAPTEGTTEAFF.